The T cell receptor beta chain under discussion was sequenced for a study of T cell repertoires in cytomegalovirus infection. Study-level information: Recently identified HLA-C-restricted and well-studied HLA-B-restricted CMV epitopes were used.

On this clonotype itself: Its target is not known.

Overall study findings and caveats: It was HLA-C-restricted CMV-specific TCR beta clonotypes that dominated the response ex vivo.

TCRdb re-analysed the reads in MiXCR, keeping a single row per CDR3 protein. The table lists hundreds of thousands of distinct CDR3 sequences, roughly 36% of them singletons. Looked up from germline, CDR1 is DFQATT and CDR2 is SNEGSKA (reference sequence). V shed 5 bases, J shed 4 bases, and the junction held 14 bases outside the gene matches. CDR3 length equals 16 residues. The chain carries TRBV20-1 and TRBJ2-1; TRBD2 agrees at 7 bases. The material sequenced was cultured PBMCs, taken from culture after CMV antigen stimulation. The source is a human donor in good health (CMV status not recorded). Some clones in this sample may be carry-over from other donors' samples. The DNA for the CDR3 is TGCAGTGCTCAAAGGGGATGGGGGGGGACGTACAATGAGCAGTTCTTC. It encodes CSAQRGWGGTYNEQFF.